This TCR beta chain came from a study of blood T cell repertoires in COVID-19. V was clipped by 2 bases and J by 2 bases, with 8 bases between them. The CDR3 runs to 13 residues. CDR1 SGDLS and CDR2 YYNGEE come from the germline V gene. Assay: immunoSEQ multiplex PCR; the TCRdb copy retains only in-frame clones and omits some. The table shows approximately 66,000 clones, with about 90% occurring only once. This clonotype was obtained from a woman aged 50 to 60 with active or convalescent COVID-19. The specimen was peripheral blood. This sequence joins TRBV9 and TRBJ2-7, with D tentatively TRBD1 (6 bases). The CDR3 DNA reads as TGTGCCAGCAGCGTGGGGGACACCTACGAGCAGTACTTC. It is translated as CASSVGDTYEQYF.